The sequence of this T cell receptor (beta chain) was determined in a study of blood T cell repertoires in COVID-19. CDR3 length equals 12 residues. V was clipped by 1 base and J by 9 bases, with 8 bases between them. Germline lookup yields CDR1 SGHDT and CDR2 YYEEEE. Sequenced by immunoSEQ multiplex PCR; TCRdb stores in-frame clones only, minus some. The data hold hundreds of thousands of clones, with approximately 84% observed a single time. The TCR originated in a man older than 75 with acute or convalescent COVID-19. J is TRBJ2-1 and V is TRBV5-6; no reliable D call. Sequencing was done on a sample of peripheral blood. CDR3 nucleotides: TGTGCCAGCAGCTTGTCGTACGGTGAGCAGTTCTTC. Translating gives CASSLSYGEQFF. Full variable domain (rest looked up from reference TRBV5-6 and TRBJ2-1): DAGVTQSPTHLIKTRGQQVTLRCSPKSGHDTVSWYQQALGQGPQFIFQYYEEEERQRGNFPDRFSGHQFPNYSSELNVNALLLGDSALYLCASSLSYGEQFFGPGTRLTVL.